This T cell receptor (beta chain) was obtained from a study of control samples from healthy donors and cancer patients. Sequenced by immunoSEQ multiplex PCR; TCRdb stores in-frame clones only, minus some. The sample has 150,000 or so clones, approximately 92% seen once. Germline V gene sequence: CDR1 SQVTM, CDR2 ANQGSEA. The CDR3 runs to 14 residues. V lost 4 bases to trimming and J lost 2 bases, with 12 bases between them. The sample taken for sequencing was blood. This rearrangement joins TRBV29-1 to TRBJ1-5; maybe TRBD1 (6 bases). The sequence derives from a woman aged 55 to 70 in good health. Written as DNA, the CDR3 is TGCAGCGTTGTGGACAGCACTGGCAATCAGCCCCAGCATTTT. The encoded protein is CSVVDSTGNQPQHF. Full variable domain (outside the CDR3, taken from reference TRBV29-1 and TRBJ1-5): SAVISQKPSRDICQRGTSLTIQCQVDSQVTMMFWYRQQPGQSLTLIATANQGSEATYESGFVIDKFPISRPNLTFSTLTVSNMSPEDSSIYLCSVVDSTGNQPQHFGDGTRLSIL.